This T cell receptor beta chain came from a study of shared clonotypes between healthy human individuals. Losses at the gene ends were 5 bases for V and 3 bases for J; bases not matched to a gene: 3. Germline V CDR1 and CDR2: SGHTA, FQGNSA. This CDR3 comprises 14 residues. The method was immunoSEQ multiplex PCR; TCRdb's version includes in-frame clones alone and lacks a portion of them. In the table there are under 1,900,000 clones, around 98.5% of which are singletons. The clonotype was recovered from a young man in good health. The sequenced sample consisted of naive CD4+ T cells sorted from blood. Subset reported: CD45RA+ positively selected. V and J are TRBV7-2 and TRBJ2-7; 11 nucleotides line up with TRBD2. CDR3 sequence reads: CASSRLAGNYEQYF. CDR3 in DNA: TGTGCCAGCAGCCGACTAGCGGGAAACTACGAGCAGTACTTC.